The 6 T cell receptor beta chains reported below all come from one sample, sequenced in a study of T cells in Graves' hyperthyroidism and ophthalmopathy (dated by TCRdb to the late 2010s). The library was obtained by multiplex PCR. The sequencer listed for this sample is Illumina HiSeq 2000. The TCR beta CDR3 regions were amplified from the RNA transcripts. The first round of RT-PCR for the TCR CDR3 was performed with the HTBI primer set and the Qiagen OneStep RT-PCR kit. In TCRdb, the public reads were trimmed at Q25 with fastp and aligned with MiXCR, with productive beta chains retained. CDR3 protein sequences are deduplicated, and each keeps its most common genes and DNA. This sample is represented by tens of thousands of distinct CDR3 sequences; about 50% of them were singletons. Clones ranked in the top ten supply over 10% of the sample. The sample consisted of blood. These receptors originate from a woman under 40 with Graves' ophthalmopathy.

The chain carries TRBV29-1 and TRBJ1-2, with TRBD1 matching 11 bases. V shed 8 bases and J 8 bases; nucleotides not matched to a gene: 7. This CDR3 contains 12 residues. Germline V lookup: CDR1 SQVTM, CDR2 ANQGSEA. Written as DNA, the CDR3 is TGCAGCACGACGGGACAGGGGGACGGCTACACCTTC. It translates to CSTTGQGDGYTF.

The V call is TRBV28, the J call TRBJ1-1; 9 nucleotides match TRBD1. V was pared by 8 bases and J by 8 bases, with 12 bases of the junction left unmatched. Germline-derived CDR1 and CDR2 are MDHEN and SYDVKM. The CDR3 has 14 amino acids. This chain's CDR3 is CASGTPTGGAEAFF. The CDR3 DNA is TGTGCCAGCGGAACCCCAACAGGGGGCGCAGAAGCTTTCTTT.

The chain is built from TRBV20-1 and TRBJ2-1, with 7 bases aligning to TRBD2. The CDR3 loop spans 13 amino acids. The J segment lost 6 bases and the V segment lost 3 bases, leaving 5 bases of the junction unmatched. Germline V lookup: CDR1 DFQATT, CDR2 SNEGSKA (reference sequence). CDR3 loop: CSARQGGSNEQFF. The CDR3, as DNA: TGCAGTGCTAGGCAGGGAGGGAGCAATGAGCAGTTCTTC.

This clonotype was recorded many times. The J gene is TRBJ2-3, the V gene TRBV7-3; D possibly corresponds to TRBD2 (6 bases). V lost 5 bases to trimming and J lost 5 bases, with 17 bases between them. This CDR3 spans 15 amino acids. CDR1 SGHTA and CDR2 FQGTGA come from the germline V gene. The CDR3 region is CASSGNGGSGDTQYF. In nucleotides, the CDR3 is TGTGCCAGCAGCGGAAATGGGGGTAGCGGAGATACGCAGTATTTT.

This clonotype was seen at least ten times. The chain joins TRBV12-3 or TRBV12-4 to TRBJ1-2; D call uncertain. With 0 bases removed from V and 2 bases from J, the gap between germline ends came to 10 bases. The CDR3 is 15 amino acids. CDR3 residues: CASSLAIPANYGYTF. CDR3 bases: TGTGCCAGCAGTTTAGCGATACCAGCCAACTATGGCTACACCTTC.

This clonotype was counted once. This rearrangement joins TRBV29-1 to TRBJ1-2, with 8 bases matching TRBD1. The junction had 10 bases not matched to a gene; V was cut back by 6 bases and J by 7 bases. Germline CDR1 reads SQVTM; CDR2 reads ANQGSEA. The CDR3 length is 13 residues. The CDR3 DNA reads as TGCAGCGTAGGGGCTGGACAGGGATTTGGCTACACCTTC. Its protein is CSVGAGQGFGYTF. Combining the CDR3 with reference TRBV29-1 and TRBJ1-2 gives the whole variable domain SAVISQKPSRDICQRGTSLTIQCQVDSQVTMMFWYRQQPGQSLTLIATANQGSEATYESGFVIDKFPISRPNLTFSTLTVSNMSPEDSSIYLCSVGAGQGFGYTFGSGTRLTVV.